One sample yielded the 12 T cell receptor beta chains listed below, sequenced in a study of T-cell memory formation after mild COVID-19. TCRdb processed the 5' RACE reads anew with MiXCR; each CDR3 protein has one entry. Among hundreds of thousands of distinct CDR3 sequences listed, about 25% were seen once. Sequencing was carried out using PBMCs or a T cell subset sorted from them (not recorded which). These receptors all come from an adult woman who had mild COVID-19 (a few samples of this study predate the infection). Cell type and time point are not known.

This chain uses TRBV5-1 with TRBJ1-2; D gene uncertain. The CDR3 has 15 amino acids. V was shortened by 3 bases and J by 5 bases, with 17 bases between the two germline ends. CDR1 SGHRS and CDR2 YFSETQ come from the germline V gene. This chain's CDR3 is CASSSEGSTSYGYTF. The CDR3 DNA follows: TGCGCCAGCAGCTCCGAAGGCAGTACCTCTTATGGCTACACCTTC.

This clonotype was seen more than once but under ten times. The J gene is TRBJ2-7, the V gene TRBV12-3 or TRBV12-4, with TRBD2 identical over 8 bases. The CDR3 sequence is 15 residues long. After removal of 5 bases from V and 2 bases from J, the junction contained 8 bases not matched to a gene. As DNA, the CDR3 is TGTGCCAGCAGTCCGGGAGGGGTAAAAACCTACGAGCAGTACTTC. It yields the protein CASSPGGVKTYEQYF.

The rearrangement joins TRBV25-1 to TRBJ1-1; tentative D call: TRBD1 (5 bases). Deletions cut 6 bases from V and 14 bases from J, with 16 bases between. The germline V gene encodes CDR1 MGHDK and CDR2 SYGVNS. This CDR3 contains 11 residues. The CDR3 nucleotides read TGTGCCAGCAGGGGGGACCTCCTGACATTCTTT. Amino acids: CASRGDLLTFF.

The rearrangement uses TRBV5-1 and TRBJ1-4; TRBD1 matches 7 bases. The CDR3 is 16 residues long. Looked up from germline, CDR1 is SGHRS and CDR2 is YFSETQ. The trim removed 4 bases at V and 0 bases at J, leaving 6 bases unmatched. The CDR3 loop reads CASSPRGLSTNEKLFF. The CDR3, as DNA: TGCGCCAGCAGCCCGAGGGGGCTCTCAACTAATGAAAAACTGTTTTTT.

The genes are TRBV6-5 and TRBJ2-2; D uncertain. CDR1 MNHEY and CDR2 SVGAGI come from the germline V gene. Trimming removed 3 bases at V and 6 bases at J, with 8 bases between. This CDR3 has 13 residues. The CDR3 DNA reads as TGTGCCAGCAGTTATTTATCAGCCGGGGAGCTGTTTTTT. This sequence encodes CASSYLSAGELFF.

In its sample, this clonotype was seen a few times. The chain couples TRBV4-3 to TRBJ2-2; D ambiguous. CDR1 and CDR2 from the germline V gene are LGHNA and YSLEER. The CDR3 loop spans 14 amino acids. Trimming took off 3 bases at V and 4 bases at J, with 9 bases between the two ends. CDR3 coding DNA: TGCGCCAGCAGCCACCGCGGTGGCACCGGGGAGCTGTTTTTT. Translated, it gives CASSHRGGTGELFF.

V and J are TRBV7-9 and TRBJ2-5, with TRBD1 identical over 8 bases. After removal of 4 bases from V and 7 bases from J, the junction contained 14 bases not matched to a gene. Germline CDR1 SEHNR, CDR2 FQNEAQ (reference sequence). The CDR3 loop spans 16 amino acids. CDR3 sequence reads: CASSSPRDRPGGTQYF. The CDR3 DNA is TGTGCCAGCAGCTCTCCCCGGGACAGGCCAGGGGGGACCCAGTACTTC.

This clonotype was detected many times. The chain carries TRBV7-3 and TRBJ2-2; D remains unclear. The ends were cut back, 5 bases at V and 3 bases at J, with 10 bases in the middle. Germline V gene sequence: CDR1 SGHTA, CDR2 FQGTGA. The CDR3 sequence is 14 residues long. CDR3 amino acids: CASSPLDYTGELFF. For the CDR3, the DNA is TGTGCCAGCAGCCCCTTAGACTACACCGGGGAGCTGTTTTTT.

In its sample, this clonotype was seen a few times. The CDR3 sequence is CASSLRGAALAKNIQYF. For the CDR3, the DNA is TGTGCCAGCAGTCTGCGCGGGGCAGCCCTAGCCAAAAACATTCAGTACTTC. The rearrangement links TRBV27 to TRBJ2-4, with D possibly being TRBD2 (6 bases). The CDR3 spans 17 residues. The V gene's germline CDR1 is MNHEY and CDR2 SMNVEV (reference sequence). V was trimmed by 5 bases and J by 0 bases, leaving 17 bases between them.

The CDR3 DNA sequence: TGTGCCAGCAGCCCCCGGGCTATGGATGAGCAGTTCTTC. Its protein product is CASSPRAMDEQFF. The chain uses TRBV7-3 and TRBJ2-1; D unclear. This CDR3 contains 13 residues. The germline V and J ends were trimmed by 5 bases and 8 bases, with 13 bases remaining between them. Germline CDR1 reads SGHTA; CDR2 reads FQGTGA.

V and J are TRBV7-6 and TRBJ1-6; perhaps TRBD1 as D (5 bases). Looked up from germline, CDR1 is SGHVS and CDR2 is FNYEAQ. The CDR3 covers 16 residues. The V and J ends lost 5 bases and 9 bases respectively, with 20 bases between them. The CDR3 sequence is CASSRLGWGNSSPLHF. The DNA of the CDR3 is TGTGCCAGCAGCCGCCTGGGATGGGGCAATTCTTCACCCCTCCACTTT. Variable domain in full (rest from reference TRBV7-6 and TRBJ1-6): GAGVSQSPRYKVTKRGQDVALRCDPISGHVSLYWYRQALGQGPEFLTYFNYEAQQDKSGLPNDRFSAERPEGSISTLTIQRTEQRDSAMYRCASSRLGWGNSSPLHFGNGTRLTVT.

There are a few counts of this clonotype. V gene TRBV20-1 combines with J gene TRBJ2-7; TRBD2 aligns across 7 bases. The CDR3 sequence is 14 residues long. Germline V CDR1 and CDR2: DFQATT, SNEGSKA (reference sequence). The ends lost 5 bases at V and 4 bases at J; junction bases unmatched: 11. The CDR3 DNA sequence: TGCAGTGCTGCGGGGGTTGTGTCCCGATACGAGCAGTACTTC. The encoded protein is CSAAGVVSRYEQYF.